This T cell receptor (beta chain) appears in the sequencing data of a study of vaccination effects on CD4 cells after COVID-19. The CDR3 is made up of 12 amino acids. Germline CDR1 and CDR2: KGHSH and LQKENI. With regard to this clone: The target antigen is unknown. One end of the junction varies from germline; a read error may be responsible.

Study-level findings and limits: There was marked clonal contraction among infection- and vaccine-induced clones late after vaccination.

The assay was immunoSEQ multiplex PCR, and TCRdb's table has in-frame clones only and misses some. In the table there are 15,000 to 20,000 clones, roughly 76% of which are singletons. Viral peptide pool expansion of antigen-specific CD4+ T cells preceded sequencing in the ViraFEST assay. CD4+ T cells were isolated after around ten days of culture. The vaccine given was either BNT162b2 or mRNA-1273, in two doses. The clonotype was recovered from a human donor who received a COVID-19 vaccine. The chain couples TRBV18 to TRBJ1-2; D is ambiguous. This specimen was CD4+ T cells from PBMCs cultured with HCoV-NL63 spike peptides, taken after COVID-19 vaccination. The CDR3 loop is CASSPEPSLRGF. DNA of the CDR3: TGTGCCAGCTCACCCGAGCCATCCCTCCGGGGCTTC.